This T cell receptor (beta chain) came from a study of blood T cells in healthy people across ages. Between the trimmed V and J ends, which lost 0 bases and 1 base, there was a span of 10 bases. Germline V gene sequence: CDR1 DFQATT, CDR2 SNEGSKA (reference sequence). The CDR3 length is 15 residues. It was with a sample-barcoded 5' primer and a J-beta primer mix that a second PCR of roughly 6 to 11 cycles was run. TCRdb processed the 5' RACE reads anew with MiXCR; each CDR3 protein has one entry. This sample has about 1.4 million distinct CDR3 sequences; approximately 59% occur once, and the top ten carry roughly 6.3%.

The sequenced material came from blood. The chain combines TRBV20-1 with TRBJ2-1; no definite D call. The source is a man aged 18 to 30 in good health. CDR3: CSARDRQPSYNEQFF. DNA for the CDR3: TGCAGTGCTAGAGATCGGCAGCCTTCCTACAATGAGCAGTTCTTC.